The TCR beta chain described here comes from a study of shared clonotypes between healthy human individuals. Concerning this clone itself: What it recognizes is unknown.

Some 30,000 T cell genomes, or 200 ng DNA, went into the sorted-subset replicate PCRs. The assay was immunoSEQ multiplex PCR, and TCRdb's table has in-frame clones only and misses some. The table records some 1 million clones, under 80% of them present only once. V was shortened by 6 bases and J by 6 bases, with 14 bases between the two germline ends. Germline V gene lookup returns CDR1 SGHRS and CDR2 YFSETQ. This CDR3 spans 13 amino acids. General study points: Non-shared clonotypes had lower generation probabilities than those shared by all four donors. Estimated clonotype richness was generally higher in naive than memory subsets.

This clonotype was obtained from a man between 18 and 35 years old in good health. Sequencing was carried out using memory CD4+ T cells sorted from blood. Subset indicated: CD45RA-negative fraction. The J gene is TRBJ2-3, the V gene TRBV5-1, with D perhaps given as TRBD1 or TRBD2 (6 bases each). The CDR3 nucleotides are TGCGCCAGCATCGGGACTGGGGGCGATACGCAGTATTTT. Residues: CASIGTGGDTQYF. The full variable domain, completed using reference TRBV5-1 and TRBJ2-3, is KAGVTQTPRYLIKTRGQQVTLSCSPISGHRSVSWYQQTPGQGLQFLFEYFSETQRNKGNFPGRFSGRQFSNSRSEMNVSTLELGDSALYLCASIGTGGDTQYFGPGTRLTVL.